The 14 T cell receptor beta chains reported below all come from one sample, sequenced in a study of cytomegalovirus exposure and HLA in healthy donors. Amplification used 60 Vbeta primers and 13 Jbeta primers. Clones were sequenced by immunoSEQ multiplex PCR, and TCRdb holds only the in-frame ones, with some missing. This sample has some 120,000 clones, with about 81% found just once. The sequenced material came from PBMCs. The receptors were sampled from a woman aged 25 to 39 in good health and CMV-seronegative.

As to this clone: Its ends do not fully match the called genes, so a read error is possible. The chain is built from TRBV6-1 and TRBJ2-2; 7 bases match TRBD2. The CDR3 extends over 17 amino acids. From germline, CDR1 is MNHNS and CDR2 SASEGT. In nucleotides, the CDR3 is TGTGCCAGCAGTGCCCCTCGGCGGGGGAAGAACACCGGGAAGCTGTTTTTT. Its protein is CASSAPRRGKNTGKLFF.

The V call is TRBV7-3, the J call TRBJ2-2; 8 positions agree with TRBD2. The CDR3 has 16 residues. J lost 3 bases, V lost 2 bases, and 5 bases had no gene match. Germline V gene data show CDR1 as SGHTA and CDR2 as FQGTGA. CDR3 coding DNA: TGTGCCAGCAGCTTAGAACTAGCGGACTACACCGGGGAGCTGTTTTTT. It encodes CASSLELADYTGELFF.

In this sample, this clone turned up once. The gene calls are TRBV19 and TRBJ2-3, with 9 bases matching TRBD2. Germline V gives CDR1 LNHDA, CDR2 SQIVND (reference sequence). The CDR3 length is 16 residues. V was pared by 1 base and J by 2 bases, with 4 bases of the junction left unmatched. The DNA of the CDR3 is TGTGCCAGTAGTATAGCCCGCGGGAGGGTCACAGATACGCAGTATTTT. Encoded protein: CASSIARGRVTDTQYF.

Here the CDR3 reads CASSFEGANIQYF. As DNA, the CDR3 is TGTGCCAGCAGCTTTGAGGGGGCGAACATTCAGTACTTC. The chain carries TRBV7-9 and TRBJ2-4; 7 nucleotides line up with TRBD1. After removal of 3 bases from V and 7 bases from J, the junction contained 3 bases not matched to a gene. CDR3 length: 13 residues. The germline CDR1 and CDR2 sequences are SEHNR and FQNEAQ (reference sequence).

This clone has only one observation. The rearrangement links TRBV30 to TRBJ1-6; no firm D call. The CDR3 consists of 17 residues. Trimming stripped 0 bases from V and 1 base from J, with 13 bases between. Germline V gene lookup returns CDR1 GTSNPN and CDR2 SVGIG (reference sequence). Here the CDR3 reads CAWSVKISVSYNSPLHF. CDR3 bases: TGTGCCTGGAGTGTAAAAATATCGGTGTCCTATAATTCACCCCTCCACTTT.

For this clone: Other DNA sequences from this sample encode an identical CDR3 as well. This chain connects TRBV5-1 to TRBJ1-2, with TRBD1 identical over 8 bases. The V segment lost 0 bases and the J segment 2 bases; nucleotides outside the gene matches: 0. CDR3 length: 14 residues. Germline V gives CDR1 SGHRS, CDR2 YFSETQ. Written as DNA, the CDR3 is TGCGCCAGCAGCTTGGGGGACAGGAACTATGGCTACACCTTC. Amino acids: CASSLGDRNYGYTF.

The chain carries TRBV30 and TRBJ1-5; D unclear. V shed 2 bases and J shed 2 bases, with 16 bases lying between them. Germline CDR1 is GTSNPN and CDR2 is SVGIG (reference sequence). This CDR3 has 16 amino acids. The CDR3 loop reads CAWSPLGGVGNQPQHF. The CDR3 nucleotides are TGTGCCTGGAGTCCTTTGGGCGGGGTTGGCAATCAGCCCCAGCATTTT.

J is TRBJ2-1 and V is TRBV10-3; 10 bases are shared with TRBD2. The J segment lost 6 bases and the V segment lost 0 bases, leaving 14 bases of the junction unmatched. CDR3 length: 19 amino acids. Per the germline V gene, CDR1 is ENHRY and CDR2 is SYGVKD. CDR3 nucleotides: TGTGCCATCAGTGAGTCGGTGGAAGCGGGAGGGCCTTTAGTCAATGAGCAGTTCTTC. Protein: CAISESVEAGGPLVNEQFF.

The rearrangement joins TRBV14 to TRBJ2-7; D gene ambiguous. This CDR3 spans 13 amino acids. Between the trimmed V and J ends, which lost 5 bases and 2 bases, there was a span of 10 bases. CDR1 and CDR2 from the germline V gene are SGHDN and FVKESK. The CDR3 sequence: CASSGLSPYEQYF. In DNA, the CDR3 is TGTGCCAGCAGCGGGCTTTCCCCCTACGAGCAGTACTTC.

The rearrangement joins TRBV4-1 to TRBJ2-7; TRBD2 matches 10 bases. J was trimmed by 0 bases and V by 1 base; bases with no gene match: 9. The germline V gene has CDR1 MGHRA and CDR2 YSYEKL. The CDR3 has 18 amino acids. In DNA, the CDR3 is TGCGCCAGCAGCCAAGGGAGGTCTAGCGGGAGCCTCTCCTACGAGCAGTACTTC. As protein: CASSQGRSSGSLSYEQYF.

The chain uses TRBV4-2 and TRBJ1-4; D not certain. Trimming pared 3 bases from V and 7 bases from J, leaving 15 bases between. CDR1 and CDR2 from the germline V gene are LGHNA and YNFKEQ. There are 15 residues in the CDR3. The CDR3 nucleotides are TGTGCCAGCAGCCAGGGATGGGGAGTGGGTGAAAAACTGTTTTTT. It yields the protein CASSQGWGVGEKLFF.

This chain uses TRBV6-1 with TRBJ1-2; D remains unclear. Germline CDR1 reads MNHNS; CDR2 reads SASEGT. V lost 6 bases and J 5 bases, leaving 16 bases between the germline ends. This CDR3 spans 14 amino acids. CDR3 sequence reads: CASRRVRAGYGYTF. The CDR3 DNA follows: TGTGCCAGCAGACGAGTACGTGCGGGATATGGCTACACCTTC.

This clone appeared once. The chain joins TRBV2 to TRBJ2-7; 8 bases match TRBD2. This CDR3 region has 17 residues. The V and J ends lost 3 bases and 2 bases, in that order; junction bases with no gene match: 12. In germline, CDR1 is SNHLY, CDR2 FYNNEI. CDR3 sequence: CASSDWLLAEFTYEQYF. CDR3 coding DNA: TGTGCCAGCAGTGATTGGTTACTAGCGGAGTTTACCTACGAGCAGTACTTC. Filled out from reference TRBV2 and TRBJ2-7, the complete variable domain reads EPEVTQTPSHQVTQMGQEVILRCVPISNHLYFYWYRQILGQKVEFLVSFYNNEISEKSEIFDDQFSVERPDGSNFTLKIRSTKLEDSAMYFCASSDWLLAEFTYEQYFGPGTRLTVT.

The rearrangement joins TRBV9 to TRBJ2-7; TRBD2 might be the D (6 bases). Germline V gene data show CDR1 as SGDLS and CDR2 as YYNGEE. There are 15 residues in the CDR3. V was cut by 0 bases and J by 2 bases, with 12 bases left in between. The chain's CDR3 is CASSVVPGSPYEQYF. The CDR3 coding sequence is TGTGCCAGCAGCGTAGTCCCCGGGAGTCCCTACGAGCAGTACTTC.